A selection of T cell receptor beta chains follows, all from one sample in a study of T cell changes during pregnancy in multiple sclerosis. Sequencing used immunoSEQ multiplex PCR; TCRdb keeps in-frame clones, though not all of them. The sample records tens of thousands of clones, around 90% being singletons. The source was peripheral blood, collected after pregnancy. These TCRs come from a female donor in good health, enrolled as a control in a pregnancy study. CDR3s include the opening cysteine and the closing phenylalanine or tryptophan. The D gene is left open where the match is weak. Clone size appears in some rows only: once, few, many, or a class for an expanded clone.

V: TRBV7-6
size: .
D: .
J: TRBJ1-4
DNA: TGTGCCAGCAGCACTCCGGGAACTAATGAAAAACTGTTTTTT
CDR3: CASSTPGTNEKLFF

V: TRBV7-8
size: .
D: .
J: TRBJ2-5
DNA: TGTGCCAGCAGCTTATTAGTCCGGGGACTGGCGGTGGAGACCCAGTACTTC
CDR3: CASSLLVRGLAVETQYF

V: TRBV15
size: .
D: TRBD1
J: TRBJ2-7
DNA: TGTGCCACCAGCAGAGATTCAGGGGGCCCCTACGAGCAGTACTTC
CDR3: CATSRDSGGPYEQYF

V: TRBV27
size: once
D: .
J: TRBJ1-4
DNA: TGTGCCAGCAGTTTATATGGACAACTAAATGAAAAACTGTTTTTT
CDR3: CASSLYGQLNEKLFF

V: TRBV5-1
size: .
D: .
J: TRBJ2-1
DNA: TGCGCCAGCAGCTTGGACAGAAACAATGAGCAGTTCTTC
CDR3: CASSLDRNNEQFF

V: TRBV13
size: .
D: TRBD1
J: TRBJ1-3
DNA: TGTGCCAGCAGTCCAGGGGGCTCTGGAAACACCATATATTTT
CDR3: CASSPGGSGNTIYF

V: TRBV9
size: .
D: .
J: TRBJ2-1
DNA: TGTGCCAGCAGCGTAGATATCGTCAATGAGCAGTTCTTC
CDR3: CASSVDIVNEQFF

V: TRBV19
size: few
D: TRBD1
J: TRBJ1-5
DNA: TGTGCCACCAGGGACAGGGTAAATCAGCCCCAGCATTTT
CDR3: CATRDRVNQPQHF

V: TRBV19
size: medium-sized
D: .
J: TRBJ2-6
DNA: TGTGCCAGTAGTAAGACGGGCTCTGGGGCCAACGTCCTGACTTTC
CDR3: CASSKTGSGANVLTF

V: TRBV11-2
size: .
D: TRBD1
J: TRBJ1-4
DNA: TGTGCCAGCAGCCGTACAGGGGGCTCGGGCGAAAAACTGTTTTTT
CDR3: CASSRTGGSGEKLFF

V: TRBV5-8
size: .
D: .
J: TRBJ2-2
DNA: TGTGCCAGCAGCTTTTGGGCGAGCACCGGGGAGCTGTTTTTT
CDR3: CASSFWASTGELFF

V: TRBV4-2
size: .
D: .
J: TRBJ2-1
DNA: TGTGCCAGCAGCCAAGATCCACTTGACAACAACAATGAGCAGTTCTTC
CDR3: CASSQDPLDNNNEQFF

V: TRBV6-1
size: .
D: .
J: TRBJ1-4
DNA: TGTGCCAGCAGTTCAGGACAAACCCCTAATGAAAAACTGTTTTTT
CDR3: CASSSGQTPNEKLFF

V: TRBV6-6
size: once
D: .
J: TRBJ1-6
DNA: TGTGCCAGCAGTTACTCCCCCTTGGGAGACGGTTCACCCCTCCACTTT
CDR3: CASSYSPLGDGSPLHF

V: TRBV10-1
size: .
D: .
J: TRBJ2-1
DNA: TGCGCCAGCAGCCGGAGCTCCTACAATGAGCAGTTCTTC
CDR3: CASSRSSYNEQFF

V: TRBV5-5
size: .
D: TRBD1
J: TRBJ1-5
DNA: TGTGCCAGCAGCTTAGCGACAGGGAGGAATCAGCCCCAGCATTTT
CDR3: CASSLATGRNQPQHF

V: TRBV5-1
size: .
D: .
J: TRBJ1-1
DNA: TGCGCCAGCAGCTTGGCGGCAGGGTTGAACACTGAAGCTTTCTTT
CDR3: CASSLAAGLNTEAFF

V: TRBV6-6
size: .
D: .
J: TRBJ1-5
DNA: TGTGCCAGCAGTGACACAGGGTTACAGCCCCAGCATTTT
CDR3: CASSDTGLQPQHF

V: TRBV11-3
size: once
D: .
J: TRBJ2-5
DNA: TGTGCCAGCAGCTCAGGGTTAGGGGGTGAAGAGACCCAGTACTTC
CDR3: CASSSGLGGEETQYF

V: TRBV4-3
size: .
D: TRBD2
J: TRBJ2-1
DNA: TGCGCCAGCAGCCAAGATGTGGGGGGGGCCTACAATGAGCAGTTCTTC
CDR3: CASSQDVGGAYNEQFF